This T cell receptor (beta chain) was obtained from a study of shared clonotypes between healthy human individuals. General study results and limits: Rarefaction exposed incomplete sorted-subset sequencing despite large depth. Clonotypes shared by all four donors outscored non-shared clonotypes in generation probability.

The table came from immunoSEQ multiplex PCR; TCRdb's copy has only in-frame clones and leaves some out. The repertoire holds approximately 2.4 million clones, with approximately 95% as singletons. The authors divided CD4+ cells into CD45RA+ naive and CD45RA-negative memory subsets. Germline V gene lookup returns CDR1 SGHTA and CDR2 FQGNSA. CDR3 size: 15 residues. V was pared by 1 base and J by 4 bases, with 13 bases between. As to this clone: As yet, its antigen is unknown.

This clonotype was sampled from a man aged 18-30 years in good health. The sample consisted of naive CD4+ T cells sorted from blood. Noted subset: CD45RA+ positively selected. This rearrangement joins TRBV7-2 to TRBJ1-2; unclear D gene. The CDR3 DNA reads TGTGCCAGCAGCTTAGGGCACCAGAGTATCTATGGCTACACCTTC. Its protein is CASSLGHQSIYGYTF.